This TCR beta chain was profiled in a study of shared clonotypes between healthy human individuals (TCRdb year 2020). With respect to the entire study: A couple of women and a few men aged 18 to 49 years were included in the cohort. Different laboratories and diverse techniques were used to prepare libraries and sequence TCR repertoires, to increase sequencing depth and limit assay-specific biases. For each donor, three plates each were used for CD4 naive and CD4 memory, two plates were used for CD8 naive, and one plate was used for CD8 memory. The study deeply sequenced blood TCR repertoires of roughly five healthy adults to estimate repertoire size and the extent of clonotype sharing between individuals. Per donor, leukapheresis produced somewhere between about 0.8 and 9 billion PBMCs.

For the CD8 naive samples, CD45RO-negative cells were positively selected for CCR7, yielding a CD45RA+CCR7+ population from which TemRA cells were excluded. The donors were healthy, HIV-negative adults who had no recently reported acute infections or vaccinations. Every donor was a Caucasian adult residing in Nashville, Tennessee, USA. Blood was obtained by leukapheresis, after which PBMCs were separated by Ficoll-Histopaque density gradient centrifugation and cryopreserved in liquid nitrogen vapor phase. Purity and quantity of every magnetically sorted T cell population were checked by analytical flow cytometry. From each sorted fraction, genomic DNA was isolated and quantified by UV absorbance on a Nanodrop 2000c. On this clone itself: This clone's antigen is unknown. No much larger clone is present one base from it, and per-base qualities are unavailable. Other DNA sequences in this specimen translate into the identical CDR3.

On the study overall, not on this receptor specifically: Incomplete sequencing was indicated by rarefaction of sorted-subset datasets, despite the large sequencing depth. Sharing across a few donors was observed for 5% to 6.5% of naive CD4, 3% to 3.5% of naive CD8, roughly 2.3% of memory CD4, and around 0.42% of memory CD8 clonotypes. Sampling was restricted to blood, and TCR repertoires in tissue are likely to differ from TCR repertoires in blood. Estimated clonotype richness was generally larger for naive than for memory subsets. Because the study included only a small number of donors, the genetic and exposure-history diversity represented was limited. Based on pairwise subsampling, the degree of clonotype sharing among donors was expected to be affected by sequencing depth. Compared with non-shared clonotypes, clonotypes shared by all four sorted-subset donors had higher generation probabilities.

Using the deep immunoSEQ assay, multiplex PCR amplified TCR CDR3 regions from genomic DNA. Genomic DNA extracted from each cell subset was distributed evenly over all wells of several immunoSEQ 96-well plates, and each plate served as one replicate. For sorted subsets, about 0.2 ug genomic DNA, equal to about 30,000 T cell genomes, was loaded into each replicate PCR. Purified libraries were quantified with a Qubit 3.0 fluorometer, sized on a Bioanalyzer 2100, and re-quantified with the KAPA Library Quantification kit. Each immunoSEQ 96-well plate was sequenced on its own single-read 150-cycle Illumina NextSeq 550 flow cell. Per the authors' processing: Because only junctional sequences without quality scores were contained in the immunoSEQ output, filtering matching that applied to full-length reads could not be performed. To assign V/J genes and CDR3, sequences were annotated against IMGT germline references using PyIR, a Python wrapper for IgBLAST v1.9. Reads with weak V/J assignments (E-value above 1e-6), missing CDR3, stop codons, out-of-frame junctions, or ambiguous translated residues were removed. A V3J clonotype was defined by an identical inferred V gene, J gene, and CDR3 amino acid sequence. Percentage overlap between repertoires was calculated by dividing the number of shared unique clonotypes by the size of the smaller repertoire. Three approaches were used to assess repertoire richness: RTK rarefaction, the Chao1 estimator, and Recon v2.1 estimates of unobserved clonotypes. OLGA was used to compute generation probabilities for all TCRbeta clonotypes that the gDNA method yielded from a handful of donors. Sourced from immuneACCESS, this table was stored by TCRdb with only in-frame sequences that have V and J called. A share of the clones is absent; for the studies checked, an unresolved V gene accounts for under half, and the remainder has no known explanation. Clone size and V and J calls were adopted from that table, with D and trimming inferred from the DNA. The sample table records millions of clones; about 95% of these occur just once. Approximately 1.2% of the sample lies in the top ten.

V was cut back by 1 base and J by 1 base, leaving a gap of 7 bases between them. CDR1 and CDR2, looked up from the germline V gene (reference sequence), are LNHNV and YYDKDF. Reading from cysteine to phenylalanine, the CDR3 counts 14 amino acids. The CDR3 DNA has 42 bases and is translated from base 1. The sequence came from a man aged 18 to 30 in good health. Sequencing was done on a sample of naive CD8+ T cells sorted from blood. What the cell subset or site label conveys for this sample: CD45RA+CCR7+. The sequence is built from TRBV15 and TRBJ1-1; the D gene assignment is ambiguous. The DNA reads TGTGCCACCAGCAGAGGCGGGGAGAACACTGAAGCTTTCTTT. Its translation is CATSRGGENTEAFF.